The 18 T cell receptor beta chains in this list originate from one sample, sequenced in a study of pediatric ulcerative colitis. Generated by immunoSEQ multiplex PCR, the TCRdb table keeps only in-frame clones and is missing some. The profile shows tens of thousands of clones, 78% of them singletons. During colonoscopy, one to two rectal pinch biopsies were collected. The sample was gut tissue. The source of these receptors is a girl aged 10-17 years with moderate ulcerative colitis.

J is TRBJ2-3 and V is TRBV5-1; the match to TRBD2 covers 14 bases. V lost 3 bases and J lost 3; bases outside the gene matches: 3. CDR1 is SGHRS and CDR2 is YFSETQ in the germline V gene. This CDR3 contains 16 residues. The CDR3, as DNA: TGCGCCAGCAGCTCGGGACTAGCGGGGGAAACAGATACGCAGTATTTT. Residues: CASSSGLAGETDTQYF.

The V and J genes are TRBV30 and TRBJ2-3; the D is unclear. Between the trimmed V and J ends, which lost 2 bases and 4 bases, there was a span of 10 bases. The CDR3 consists of 13 residues. The germline V gene has CDR1 GTSNPN and CDR2 SVGIG (reference sequence). The CDR3 DNA sequence: TGTGCCTGGAGTCCGGGCACAGCAGATACGCAGTATTTT. Its protein is CAWSPGTADTQYF.

The gene calls are TRBV29-1 and TRBJ2-5, with a weak D call TRBD2 (5 bases). Trimming left V 3 bases short and J 5 bases short, with 13 bases between. CDR1 SQVTM and CDR2 ANQGSEA come from the germline V gene. The CDR3 contains 13 residues. The CDR3 spells CSVDKGSGETQYF. DNA for the CDR3: TGCAGCGTTGATAAGGGCTCGGGGGAGACCCAGTACTTC. Drawing the rest from reference TRBV29-1 and TRBJ2-5, the complete variable domain is SAVISQKPSRDICQRGTSLTIQCQVDSQVTMMFWYRQQPGQSLTLIATANQGSEATYESGFVIDKFPISRPNLTFSTLTVSNMSPEDSSIYLCSVDKGSGETQYFGPGTRLLVL.

The V and J genes are TRBV5-4 and TRBJ2-1; 7 bases align to TRBD2. Germline V gene data show CDR1 as SGHNT and CDR2 as YYREEE (reference sequence). The CDR3 is 16 residues long. The ends lost 4 bases at V and 0 bases at J; junction bases unmatched: 7. CDR3 in amino acids: CASSRSGVSSYNEQFF. CDR3 in DNA: TGTGCCAGCAGCCGAAGCGGGGTGAGCTCCTACAATGAGCAGTTCTTC.

This chain connects TRBV25-1 to TRBJ2-1; D might be TRBD1 or TRBD2, each matching 5 bases. Germline V gene data show CDR1 as MGHDK and CDR2 as SYGVNS. V was cut by 4 bases and J by 8 bases, with 12 bases left in between. The CDR3 runs to 13 residues. CDR3 residues: CASSVDSGYEQFF. The CDR3 DNA sequence: TGTGCCAGCAGTGTTGACAGCGGTTATGAGCAGTTCTTC.

The CDR3 loop reads CASSLHGAAGYTF. Here the CDR3 DNA reads TGTGCCAGCAGCTTGCATGGGGCGGCTGGCTACACCTTC. V usage is TRBV5-5 and J usage is TRBJ1-2, with D maybe TRBD1 (5 bases). V was clipped by 1 base and J by 7 bases, with 11 bases between them. CDR1 is SGHKS, CDR2 YYEKEE, per germline (reference sequence). This CDR3 comprises 13 residues.

This clone was observed once. This chain joins TRBV6-1 and TRBJ1-4, with D possibly being TRBD1 (5 bases). V lost 4 bases to trimming and J lost 8 bases, with 17 bases between them. The CDR3 runs 15 residues. Per germline, CDR1 MNHNS and CDR2 SASEGT. CDR3 sequence: CASSAAGARWEKLFF. The CDR3, as DNA: TGTGCCAGCAGTGCCGCCGGGGCGAGGTGGGAAAAACTGTTTTTT.

The V and J genes are TRBV28 and TRBJ2-7; 9 bases are a match to TRBD2. Germline CDR1 and CDR2: MDHEN and SYDVKM. With V trimmed by 6 bases and J by 2 bases, 5 bases remained unmatched. CDR3 length: 14 amino acids. CDR3 sequence: CASSRGGAPYEQYF. The CDR3 DNA is TGTGCCAGCAGCCGCGGGGGGGCCCCCTACGAGCAGTACTTC.

V gene TRBV13 combines with J gene TRBJ2-6, with unresolved D. Looked up from germline, CDR1 is PRHDT and CDR2 is FYEKMQ (reference sequence). This CDR3 is built from 16 residues. V gave up 0 bases and J gave up 0 bases, with 6 bases separating them. The CDR3 region is CASSLGQLSGANVLTF. The CDR3 DNA is TGTGCCAGCAGCTTAGGTCAGCTCTCTGGGGCCAACGTCCTGACTTTC.

The chain couples TRBV29-1 to TRBJ2-2; D gene uncertain. Germline V gene sequence: CDR1 SQVTM, CDR2 ANQGSEA. V lost 7 bases to trimming and J lost 3 bases, with 9 bases between them. This CDR3 is 12 amino acids long. CDR3: CSAGMHTGELFF. In nucleotides, the CDR3 is TGCAGCGCTGGCATGCACACCGGGGAGCTGTTTTTT.

The chain joins TRBV19 to TRBJ1-1; possibly TRBD1 for D (5 bases). The ends were cut back, 3 bases at V and 1 base at J, with 9 bases in the middle. This CDR3 comprises 14 residues. CDR1 is LNHDA and CDR2 is SQIVND in the germline V gene (reference sequence). CDR3 residues: CASSILQGNTEAFF. Here the CDR3 DNA reads TGTGCCAGTAGTATCCTGCAGGGGAACACTGAAGCTTTCTTT. Together with reference TRBV19 and TRBJ1-1, the CDR3 gives the full variable domain: DGGITQSPKYLFRKEGQNVTLSCEQNLNHDAMYWYRQDPGQGLRLIYYSQIVNDFQKGDIAEGYSVSREKKESFPLTVTSAQKNPTAFYLCASSILQGNTEAFFGQGTRLTVV.

The sample holds one count of this clone. V gene TRBV6-5 combines with J gene TRBJ1-3, with no clear D. With 6 bases removed from V and 7 bases from J, the gap between germline ends came to 16 bases. CDR1 and CDR2 from the germline V gene are MNHEY and SVGAGI. This CDR3 is built from 14 residues. CDR3 nucleotide sequence: TGTGCCAGCAGCCCGACCGGAGACGGGAACACCATATATTTT. Protein: CASSPTGDGNTIYF.

The J gene is TRBJ1-6, the V gene TRBV9; 10 nucleotides agree with TRBD1. J gave up 7 bases and V 3 bases, and 7 bases lay outside the gene matches. In germline, CDR1 is SGDLS, CDR2 YYNGEE. There are 16 residues in the CDR3. CDR3 DNA sequence: TGTGCCAGCAGCGGGGGACAGGGGATAAGCAATTCACCCCTCCACTTT. It translates to CASSGGQGISNSPLHF.

V usage is TRBV28 and J usage is TRBJ2-7, with TRBD2 matching 8 bases. The CDR3 is made up of 15 amino acids. Germline loops: CDR1 MDHEN, CDR2 SYDVKM. Germline trimming cut 1 base from V and 5 bases from J; bases unmatched to any gene: 7. The CDR3 sequence is CASSLLAGGRDEQYF. For the CDR3, the DNA is TGTGCCAGCAGTTTATTGGCGGGGGGTCGTGACGAGCAGTACTTC.

Only a few counts were recorded for this clone. The chain links TRBV2 to TRBJ1-4, with 9 bases that match TRBD1. The trim removed 4 bases at V and 8 bases at J, leaving 5 bases unmatched. In germline, CDR1 is SNHLY, CDR2 FYNNEI. The CDR3 consists of 14 residues. CDR3 bases: TGTGCCAGCAGTGGGGACAGGGCTACAGAAAAACTGTTTTTT. Amino acid sequence: CASSGDRATEKLFF.

This clone was counted between two and nine times. V usage is TRBV28 and J usage is TRBJ1-1, with D hard to call. The CDR3 sequence is 11 residues long. Germline V gene data show CDR1 as MDHEN and CDR2 as SYDVKM. Trimming removed 7 bases from V and 8 bases from J, with 11 bases in between. Written as DNA, the CDR3 is TGTGCCAGCAAGTCGAGAGGGGAAGCTTTCTTT. Translation: CASKSRGEAFF.

V usage is TRBV15 and J usage is TRBJ2-3; D possibly corresponds to TRBD1 (7 bases). The CDR3 runs 16 residues. The germline V gene has CDR1 LNHNV and CDR2 YYDKDF (reference sequence). V lost 5 bases and J 6 bases, leaving 21 bases between the germline ends. CDR3 sequence reads: CATSSSDRARGDTQYF. The CDR3 DNA is TGTGCCACCAGCTCCAGTGACAGGGCTCGGGGGGATACGCAGTATTTT.

The chain joins TRBV2 to TRBJ2-1, with D tentatively TRBD1 or TRBD2 (5 bases each). The germline CDR1 and CDR2 sequences are SNHLY and FYNNEI. The V end was cut by 3 bases, the J end by 9 bases, with 15 bases between. This CDR3 has 14 residues. The CDR3 bases are TGTGCCAGCAGTGAGGGGATGAGGGGAAGTGAGCAGTTCTTC. It translates to CASSEGMRGSEQFF.